One and the same sample provided the 20 T cell receptor beta chains below, sequenced in a study of shared clonotypes between healthy human individuals. CD8 cells regarded as naive lacked CD45RO, were positively chosen for CCR7, and omitted terminally differentiated effector memory CD45RA+ cells. Here immunoSEQ multiplex PCR was the method, and the copy in TCRdb shows in-frame clones only, minus some. The data show 1.5 million to 2.5 million clones, about 94% seen once. The sample comprised naive CD8+ T cells sorted from blood. The receptor set was obtained from a man aged 18 to 35 in good health.

The V call is TRBV7-9, the J call TRBJ1-2, with D possibly being TRBD1 (5 bases). CDR3 length equals 14 residues. Between the trimmed V and J ends, which lost 2 bases and 4 bases, there was a span of 11 bases. Per germline, CDR1 SEHNR and CDR2 FQNEAQ (reference sequence). The CDR3 spells CASSLKSGAYGYTF. The CDR3 DNA is TGTGCCAGCAGCTTAAAGTCCGGGGCCTATGGCTACACCTTC.

The chain has TRBV13 and TRBJ2-3, with 15 bases fitting TRBD2. This CDR3 has 17 amino acids. Germline CDR1 PRHDT, CDR2 FYEKMQ (reference sequence). V lost 4 bases and J lost 3; bases outside the gene matches: 5. The CDR3 is CASSSIGLAGGTDTQYF. CDR3 sequence (DNA): TGTGCCAGCAGCTCCATTGGACTAGCGGGGGGGACAGATACGCAGTATTTT. Full variable domain (remainder filled in from reference TRBV13 and TRBJ2-3): AAGVIQSPRHLIKEKRETATLKCYPIPRHDTVYWYQQGPGQDPQFLISFYEKMQSDKGSIPDRFSAQQFSDYHSELNMSSLELGDSALYFCASSSIGLAGGTDTQYFGPGTRLTVL.

This sequence joins TRBV10-1 and TRBJ2-7; TRBD1 might be the D (5 bases). Germline V lookup: CDR1 WNHNN, CDR2 SYGVQD (reference sequence). V lost 3 bases and J lost 5, with 11 bases in between. The CDR3 has 13 amino acids. Written as DNA, the CDR3 is TGCGCCAGCAGTGACGACAGCGCTCACGAGCAGTACTTC. It codes for CASSDDSAHEQYF.

The chain combines TRBV9 with TRBJ1-1, with 7 nucleotides matching TRBD1. This CDR3 contains 15 residues. J was trimmed by 4 bases and V by 4 bases; bases with no gene match: 10. Per the germline V gene, CDR1 is SGDLS and CDR2 is YYNGEE. As DNA, the CDR3 is TGTGCCAGCAGCTACAAGGGGGACAGCGGCACTGAAGCTTTCTTT. Its translation: CASSYKGDSGTEAFF. The whole variable domain, remainder taken from reference TRBV9 and TRBJ1-1, is DSGVTQTPKHLITATGQRVTLRCSPRSGDLSVYWYQQSLDQGLQFLIQYYNGEERAKGNILERFSAQQFPDLHSELNLSSLELGDSALYFCASSYKGDSGTEAFFGQGTRLTVV.

The chain is built from TRBV29-1 and TRBJ2-7; TRBD1 agrees at 8 bases. This CDR3 comprises 14 residues. V shed 4 bases, J shed 3 bases, and the junction held 8 bases outside the gene matches. Germline V lookup: CDR1 SQVTM, CDR2 ANQGSEA. CDR3 DNA: TGCAGCGTTGTCTCAGGGGGCGTCAACTACGAGCAGTACTTC. Encoded protein: CSVVSGGVNYEQYF.

This chain connects TRBV10-1 to TRBJ1-3; D uncertain. The V gene's germline CDR1 is WNHNN and CDR2 SYGVQD (reference sequence). The CDR3 has 16 amino acids. Trimming pared 3 bases from V and 1 base from J, leaving 13 bases between. The CDR3 DNA reads TGCGCCAGCAGTGAAGGATTGGAGGGATCTGGAAACACCATATATTTT. Its translation: CASSEGLEGSGNTIYF.

The chain employs TRBV4-2 and TRBJ2-7; the D gene is possibly TRBD1 (6 bases). This CDR3 has 15 amino acids. V lost 1 base and J lost 3, with 13 bases in between. Germline CDR1 LGHNA, CDR2 YNFKEQ. CDR3 nucleotide sequence: TGTGCCAGCAGCCAAGCCCCAGGGGATCACTACGAGCAGTACTTC. Amino acid sequence: CASSQAPGDHYEQYF.

The chain combines TRBV29-1 with TRBJ2-2; D is ambiguous. This CDR3 is 11 amino acids long. Per the germline V gene, CDR1 is SQVTM and CDR2 is ANQGSEA. V lost 2 bases to trimming and J lost 6 bases, with 4 bases between them. The CDR3 reads CSVEFAGELFF. CDR3 DNA sequence: TGCAGCGTTGAATTCGCCGGGGAGCTGTTTTTT.

The rearrangement links TRBV30 to TRBJ2-1; possibly TRBD1 for D (5 bases). CDR1 is GTSNPN and CDR2 is SVGIG in the germline V gene (reference sequence). Between the trimmed V and J ends, which lost 3 bases and 9 bases, there was a span of 9 bases. The CDR3 runs to 11 residues. The CDR3 protein is CAWRLQGEQFF. The CDR3 bases are TGTGCCTGGAGGCTCCAGGGTGAGCAGTTCTTC.

This chain connects TRBV19 to TRBJ2-1, with D perhaps TRBD1 (5 bases). V lost 6 bases and J 9 bases, leaving 12 bases between the germline ends. Germline V lookup: CDR1 LNHDA, CDR2 SQIVND (reference sequence). This CDR3 contains 12 residues. The CDR3 loop is CASSVRGSEQFF. CDR3 bases: TGTGCCAGTAGCGTTAGGGGCAGTGAGCAGTTCTTC. The entire variable domain, with the rest obtained from reference TRBV19 and TRBJ2-1, is as follows: DGGITQSPKYLFRKEGQNVTLSCEQNLNHDAMYWYRQDPGQGLRLIYYSQIVNDFQKGDIAEGYSVSREKKESFPLTVTSAQKNPTAFYLCASSVRGSEQFFGPGTRLTVL.

The chain combines TRBV6-5 with TRBJ1-1; D is uncertain. CDR1 is MNHEY and CDR2 is SVGAGI in the germline V gene. This CDR3 region has 13 residues. V was pared by 2 bases and J by 5 bases, with 9 bases between. This CDR3 is CASSYGEVTEAFF. In DNA, the CDR3 is TGTGCCAGCAGTTACGGAGAAGTTACTGAAGCTTTCTTT.

This chain uses TRBV6-1 with TRBJ1-1; TRBD1 might be the D (5 bases). Trimming cost V 5 bases and J 3 bases, with 13 bases left between them. The germline V gene encodes CDR1 MNHNS and CDR2 SASEGT. The CDR3 contains 14 residues. The CDR3 region is CASSTFQGDTEAFF. In DNA, the CDR3 is TGTGCCAGCAGTACGTTTCAGGGAGACACTGAAGCTTTCTTT.

In DNA form, the CDR3 reads TGTGCCAGCAGTTTCGCATCCATTACAGATACGCAGTATTTT. This codes for CASSFASITDTQYF. The chain couples TRBV27 to TRBJ2-3; D remains unclear. The CDR3 loop spans 14 amino acids. Trimming left V 3 bases short and J 3 bases short, with 10 bases between. Per the germline V gene, CDR1 is MNHEY and CDR2 is SMNVEV (reference sequence).

This chain connects TRBV4-1 to TRBJ2-5; D is unclear. Trimming removed 0 bases from V and 2 bases from J, with 7 bases in between. Looked up from germline, CDR1 is MGHRA and CDR2 is YSYEKL. This CDR3 spans 14 amino acids. The CDR3 sequence is CASSQDPIQETQYF. The CDR3 DNA follows: TGCGCCAGCAGCCAAGACCCCATTCAAGAGACCCAGTACTTC.

V usage is TRBV18 and J usage is TRBJ2-1, with D unclear. Germline V gene data show CDR1 as KGHSH and CDR2 as LQKENI. This CDR3 contains 12 residues. The ends were cut back, 5 bases at V and 5 bases at J, with 7 bases in the middle. DNA of the CDR3: TGTGCCAGCTCAAAACCAGACAATGAGCAGTTCTTC. It translates to CASSKPDNEQFF.

This clone was observed a single time. The V and J genes are TRBV28 and TRBJ2-3, with 7 bases that match TRBD2. The CDR3 length is 15 residues. The junction had 8 bases not matched to a gene; V was cut back by 8 bases and J by 0 bases. Germline V gene lookup returns CDR1 MDHEN and CDR2 SYDVKM. CDR3 loop: CASLGKRESTDTQYF. The CDR3, as DNA: TGTGCCAGCCTGGGTAAGCGGGAAAGCACAGATACGCAGTATTTT.

The chain employs TRBV29-1 and TRBJ2-1; D is tentatively TRBD1 or TRBD2 (5 bases each). Germline-derived CDR1 and CDR2 are SQVTM and ANQGSEA. CDR3 size: 14 residues. Trimming removed 7 bases at V and 6 bases at J, with 19 bases between. CDR3 in amino acids: CSGTGTRDGNEQFF. Here the CDR3 DNA reads TGCAGCGGTACCGGGACGAGGGATGGCAATGAGCAGTTCTTC.

The rearrangement joins TRBV7-9 to TRBJ2-5; D gene unclear. Trimming left V 5 bases short and J 0 bases short, with 13 bases between. Germline CDR1 reads SEHNR; CDR2 reads FQNEAQ (reference sequence). CDR3 size: 15 residues. The CDR3 protein is CASSLPLGYQETQYF. The CDR3, as DNA: TGTGCCAGCAGCCTACCCCTCGGGTACCAAGAGACCCAGTACTTC. The full variable domain, rest sourced from reference TRBV7-9 and TRBJ2-5, is DTGVSQNPRHKITKRGQNVTFRCDPISEHNRLYWYRQTLGQGPEFLTYFQNEAQLEKSRLLSDRFSAERPKGSFSTLEIQRTEQGDSAMYLCASSLPLGYQETQYFGPGTRLLVL.

The gene calls are TRBV28 and TRBJ2-3; 8 positions agree with TRBD1. From germline, CDR1 is MDHEN and CDR2 SYDVKM. V gave up 5 bases and J gave up 9 bases; unmatched junction bases: 4. This CDR3 spans 12 amino acids. CDR3 nucleotide sequence: TGTGCCAGCAGTCTCGACAGGGGAACGCAGTATTTT. Its protein product is CASSLDRGTQYF. The whole variable domain, filled in from reference TRBV28 and TRBJ2-3, reads DVKVTQSSRYLVKRTGEKVFLECVQDMDHENMFWYRQDPGLGLRLIYFSYDVKMKEKGDIPEGYSVSREKKERFSLILESASTNQTSMYLCASSLDRGTQYFGPGTRLTVL.

The chain carries TRBV11-1 and TRBJ2-7, with 10 nucleotides matching TRBD1. Per the germline V gene, CDR1 is SGHAT and CDR2 is FQDESV (reference sequence). The CDR3 consists of 13 residues. Germline trimming cut 4 bases from V and 6 bases from J; bases unmatched to any gene: 3. The CDR3 reads CASSYGTGVEQYF. CDR3 DNA: TGTGCCAGCAGCTACGGGACAGGGGTCGAGCAGTACTTC.